Below, one TCR beta chain is given with its context. Its antigen is as yet unknown. The authors amplified TCR beta CDR3 regions from RNA transcripts. RT-PCR in the first round used HTBI primers; a second-round multiplex PCR followed. MiXCR, run by TCRdb on the multiplex PCR reads, gives a single entry per CDR3 protein. The sample has a few hundred thousand distinct CDR3 sequences; about 35% are singletons. The sample is drawn from a study of Graves' ophthalmopathy and Graves' hyperthyroidism. General study points: Blood shared most expanded thyroid clonotypes above 0.001 frequency. Forecasting of ophthalmopathy progression by the model achieved approximately 70% sensitivity and about 77% specificity. Ophthalmopathy and stable hyperthyroidism were discriminated by a 13-signature model, with about 90% sensitivity and around 77% specificity.

This CDR3 has 11 amino acids. Per the germline V gene, CDR1 is MNHEY and CDR2 is SVGAGI. After removal of 6 bases from V and 7 bases from J, the junction contained 2 bases not matched to a gene. People with hyperthyroidism were aged 18 to 65 and newly diagnosed, under 2 months' duration. The gene calls are TRBV6-5 and TRBJ1-1; TRBD1 agrees at 7 bases. The receptor comes from an adult man with Graves' hyperthyroidism. Sequencing was done on a sample of peripheral blood or thyroid tissue (not recorded which). The CDR3, as DNA: TGTGCCAGCAGCGGACAGGTTGAAGCTTTCTTT. The encoded protein is CASSGQVEAFF.